The 23 T cell receptor beta chains below were found in one sample sequenced in a study of blood T cells in healthy people across ages. A sample-barcoded 5' primer and a J-beta primer mix were used in a second PCR of about 7 to 12 cycles. In TCRdb, the 5' RACE reads were re-called with MiXCR into one record per CDR3 protein. This sample has 1.5 million to 2 million distinct CDR3 sequences, with about two fifths found just once. Sequencing input: blood. These receptors all come from a human donor in good health.

The chain combines TRBV4-3 with TRBJ1-1, with D unresolved. Trimming left V 1 base short and J 6 bases short, with 21 bases between. CDR1 is LGHNA, CDR2 YSLEER, per germline. The CDR3 is made up of 17 amino acids. This CDR3 reads CASSQVLDGGYKAEAFF. The CDR3 DNA follows: TGCGCCAGCAGCCAAGTATTGGACGGAGGATACAAAGCTGAAGCTTTCTTT.

The rearrangement joins TRBV7-2 to TRBJ1-6; D unresolved. Germline CDR1 SGHTA, CDR2 FQGNSA. CDR3 length: 17 residues. V lost 1 base and J 0 bases, leaving 10 bases between the germline ends. The CDR3 nucleotides are TGTGCCAGCAGCTTAGTTCCCCCAAGCTCCTATAATTCACCCCTCCACTTT. Translating it yields CASSLVPPSSYNSPLHF.

This clonotype was recorded only once. CDR3 nucleotides: TGTGCCAGCAGCATATTCCCACAGGGAGGGAATTCACCCCTCCACTTT. This encodes CASSIFPQGGNSPLHF. The chain joins TRBV5-6 to TRBJ1-6; D perhaps matches TRBD1 (6 bases). This CDR3 region has 16 residues. The germline V gene encodes CDR1 SGHDT and CDR2 YYEEEE. Trimming shortened V by 4 bases and J by 7 bases, and 18 bases separated the two germline ends. Supplemented by reference TRBV5-6 and TRBJ1-6, the full variable domain reads DAGVTQSPTHLIKTRGQQVTLRCSPKSGHDTVSWYQQALGQGPQFIFQYYEEEERQRGNFPDRFSGHQFPNYSSELNVNALLLGDSALYLCASSIFPQGGNSPLHFGNGTRLTVT.

The chain recombines TRBV12-3 or TRBV12-4 with TRBJ1-1; D is perhaps TRBD1 (6 bases). V lost 7 bases and J 1 base, leaving 10 bases between the germline ends. CDR3 size: 13 residues. The DNA for the CDR3 is TGTGCCAGCAAGGACAGATCGAACACTGAAGCTTTCTTT. It is translated as CASKDRSNTEAFF.

The chain combines TRBV20-1 with TRBJ2-1; D unclear. Germline assignment: CDR1 DFQATT and CDR2 SNEGSKA (reference sequence). The CDR3 runs 15 residues. V lost 0 bases to trimming and J lost 2 bases, with 11 bases between them. The CDR3 coding sequence is TGCAGTGCTAGAGATATTGACTCCACCTACAATGAGCAGTTCTTC. Residues: CSARDIDSTYNEQFF.

This clonotype has more than one count but fewer than ten. The V gene is TRBV11-2, the J gene TRBJ2-1, with a weak D call TRBD2 (6 bases). Trimming cost V 7 bases and J 9 bases, with 16 bases left between them. The CDR3 covers 13 residues. Per germline, CDR1 SGHAT and CDR2 FQNNGV. CDR3 amino acids: CASTSNRGGEQFF. The CDR3 DNA reads TGTGCCAGCACCTCTAACCGGGGAGGTGAGCAGTTCTTC.

CDR3 nucleotide sequence: TGTGCCACTCGAAGGGGGGTTCAGCCCTTACTCTACAATGAGCAGTACTTC. Its translation is CATRRGVQPLLYNEQYF. V gene TRBV15 combines with J gene TRBJ2-7; either TRBD1 or TRBD2 may supply D (6 bases each). Germline lookup yields CDR1 LNHNV and CDR2 YYDKDF (reference sequence). The CDR3 consists of 17 residues. V was clipped by 9 bases and J by 7 bases, with 31 bases between them.

The chain employs TRBV11-3 and TRBJ2-7; D is undetermined. The V end was cut by 5 bases, the J end by 3 bases, with 17 bases between. From germline, CDR1 is SGHNT and CDR2 YENEEA. CDR3 length: 15 amino acids. Written as DNA, the CDR3 is TGTGCCAGCAGCCCCCGCCAGGCAGAAGTCTACGAGCAGTACTTC. Translation gives CASSPRQAEVYEQYF.

This clonotype came up a few times. The genes are TRBV11-2 and TRBJ2-3; D ambiguous. Germline V CDR1 and CDR2: SGHAT, FQNNGV. The V and J ends lost 6 bases and 8 bases respectively, with 15 bases between them. The CDR3 has 13 amino acids. This CDR3 reads CASRGFEWGTQYF. The CDR3 bases are TGTGCCAGCAGGGGATTCGAGTGGGGTACGCAGTATTTT. Looking up the rest from reference TRBV11-2 and TRBJ2-3 gives the full variable domain: EAGVAQSPRYKIIEKRQSVAFWCNPISGHATLYWYQQILGQGPKLLIQFQNNGVVDDSQLPKDRFSAERLKGVDSTLKIQPAKLEDSAVYLCASRGFEWGTQYFGPGTRLTVL.

The rearrangement joins TRBV5-1 to TRBJ2-2; D uncertain. Germline V lookup: CDR1 SGHRS, CDR2 YFSETQ. This CDR3 contains 15 residues. V was pared by 2 bases and J by 5 bases, with 13 bases between. CDR3 protein: CASSFIETFTGELFF. The CDR3 DNA reads as TGCGCCAGCAGCTTCATTGAGACCTTTACCGGGGAGCTGTTTTTT.

This chain connects TRBV20-1 to TRBJ2-1, with 7 bases that match TRBD2. The germline gives CDR1 DFQATT, CDR2 SNEGSKA (reference sequence). This CDR3 comprises 12 residues. The V and J ends lost 5 bases and 7 bases, in that order; junction bases with no gene match: 5. The CDR3 DNA follows: TGCAGTGCTTCCGGGGGGAGGAATGAGCAGTTCTTC. Translated, it gives CSASGGRNEQFF.

This chain connects TRBV7-2 to TRBJ2-7; D is perhaps TRBD2 (7 bases). Germline V gene data show CDR1 as SGHTA and CDR2 as FQGNSA. The CDR3 contains 15 residues. Deletions cut 3 bases from V and 1 base from J, with 13 bases between. CDR3 nucleotide sequence: TGTGCCAGCAGCTTGAGGGGGGGCGAATCCTACGAGCAGTACTTC. It specifies CASSLRGGESYEQYF. Together with reference TRBV7-2 and TRBJ2-7, the CDR3 gives the full variable domain: GAGVSQSPSNKVTEKGKDVELRCDPISGHTALYWYRQSLGQGLEFLIYFQGNSAPDKSGLPSDRFSAERTGGSVSTLTIQRTQQEDSAVYLCASSLRGGESYEQYFGPGTRLTVT.

Only one count was recorded for this clonotype. The CDR3 protein is CASSPLSGGFTDTQYF. The DNA of the CDR3 is TGCGCCAGCAGCCCACTAAGCGGGGGGTTCACAGATACGCAGTATTTT. V is TRBV4-1 and J is TRBJ2-3; 9 bases align to TRBD2. Germline V lookup: CDR1 MGHRA, CDR2 YSYEKL. V trimming: 4 bases; J trimming: 2 bases; junction bases outside the gene matches: 7. The length of the CDR3 is 16 residues.

This clonotype showed up many times. This chain uses TRBV29-1 with TRBJ1-2; 7 nucleotides match TRBD1. Trimming cost V 7 bases and J 0 bases; bases outside gene matches: 2. Germline CDR1 SQVTM, CDR2 ANQGSEA. The CDR3 sequence is 12 residues long. The CDR3 region has the DNA TGCAGCGGTGGACAGGCTAACTATGGCTACACCTTC. Its protein is CSGGQANYGYTF.

The chain joins TRBV3-1 to TRBJ2-2; no reliable D call. There are 13 residues in the CDR3. The germline V gene has CDR1 LGHDT and CDR2 YNNKEL (reference sequence). V was shortened by 1 base and J by 5 bases, with 5 bases between the two germline ends. The CDR3: CASSQGGTGELFF. The CDR3, as DNA: TGTGCCAGCAGCCAAGGGGGAACCGGGGAGCTGTTTTTT.

The V and J genes are TRBV4-2 and TRBJ2-5; D may correspond to TRBD1 or TRBD2 (5 bases each). The V end was cut by 2 bases, the J end by 5 bases, with 21 bases between. This CDR3 contains 17 residues. CDR1 is LGHNA and CDR2 is YNFKEQ in the germline V gene. The CDR3: CASSQWGWGTLEETQYF. The CDR3, as DNA: TGTGCCAGCAGCCAATGGGGGTGGGGTACCTTGGAGGAGACCCAGTACTTC.

J is TRBJ2-1 and V is TRBV5-5; D might be TRBD1 (6 bases). The V end was cut by 4 bases, the J end by 4 bases, with 18 bases between. The CDR3 covers 16 residues. CDR1 is SGHKS and CDR2 is YYEKEE in the germline V gene (reference sequence). For the CDR3, the DNA is TGTGCCAGCAGCCCCTTCTGGGGGCCAGGTTACAATGAGCAGTTCTTC. Translated, it gives CASSPFWGPGYNEQFF.

The table lists this clonotype with many counts. The chain recombines TRBV6-5 with TRBJ2-7; a possible D gene is TRBD1 (6 bases). Trimming shortened V by 9 bases and J by 4 bases, and 10 bases separated the two germline ends. Germline lookup yields CDR1 MNHEY and CDR2 SVGAGI. CDR3 length: 11 residues. Here the CDR3 DNA reads TGTGCCAGTCAGGGGCGGTACGAGCAGTACTTC. Amino acids: CASQGRYEQYF.

In DNA, the CDR3 is TGCAGTGCTAGAGGACCCTCAAGCGATGAGCAGTTCTTC. It specifies CSARGPSSDEQFF. V is TRBV20-1 and J is TRBJ2-1; D is unclear. Trimming cost V 1 base and J 8 bases, with 12 bases left between them. The CDR3 loop spans 13 amino acids. The germline V gene has CDR1 DFQATT and CDR2 SNEGSKA (reference sequence).

This clonotype was seen at least ten times. J is TRBJ2-5 and V is TRBV20-1; 7 positions match TRBD1. Losses at the gene ends were 5 bases for V and 2 bases for J; bases not matched to a gene: 2. CDR3 length: 12 residues. CDR1 DFQATT and CDR2 SNEGSKA come from the germline V gene (reference sequence). The CDR3 loop reads CSARQGQETQYF. CDR3 sequence (DNA): TGCAGTGCTCGACAGGGTCAAGAGACCCAGTACTTC.

The V call is TRBV3-1, the J call TRBJ1-2; TRBD1 matches at 7 bases. CDR1 LGHDT and CDR2 YNNKEL come from the germline V gene (reference sequence). V lost 4 bases to trimming and J lost 6 bases; unmatched junction nucleotides: 5. This CDR3 region has 13 residues. CDR3 residues: CASSRNRGHGYTF. CDR3 coding DNA: TGTGCCAGCAGCCGCAACAGGGGACATGGCTACACCTTC.

V usage is TRBV3-1 and J usage is TRBJ1-2; 7 bases are shared with TRBD1. There are 15 residues in the CDR3. After removal of 1 base from V and 7 bases from J, the junction contained 9 bases not matched to a gene. Germline values: CDR1 LGHDT, CDR2 YNNKEL (reference sequence). CDR3 coding DNA: TGTGCCAGCAGCCAAGTCCTCCCGACAGGGATTGGCTACACCTTC. It codes for CASSQVLPTGIGYTF. The whole variable domain, filled in from reference TRBV3-1 and TRBJ1-2, reads DTAVSQTPKYLVTQMGNDKSIKCEQNLGHDTMYWYKQDSKKFLKIMFSYNNKELIINETVPNRFSPKSPDKAHLNLHINSLELGDSAVYFCASSQVLPTGIGYTFGSGTRLTVV.

V gene TRBV6-2 or TRBV6-3 combines with J gene TRBJ2-6; D gene unclear. The CDR3 covers 18 residues. Deletions cut 0 bases from V and 0 bases from J, with 12 bases between. Germline lookup yields CDR1 MNHEY and CDR2 SVGEGT. CDR3 sequence: CASSYSGSTLSGANVLTF. The CDR3 DNA reads as TGTGCCAGCAGTTACTCCGGGTCAACTCTCTCTGGGGCCAACGTCCTGACTTTC.